This T cell receptor (beta chain) originates from a study of blood T cell repertoires in COVID-19. Study overall: Sources were T cells, B-cell-depleted T cells, or PBMCs; the material itself was cDNA or gDNA.

As originally analysed: Reference gene primer amplification gave estimated nucleated cell counts. The table came from immunoSEQ multiplex PCR; TCRdb's copy has only in-frame clones and leaves some out. The DNA was the basis for D and trimming; V, J and clone size are from that table. Among some 310,000 clones listed, around 90% were seen once. The clonotype was recovered from a man in his forties or fifties with active or convalescent COVID-19. What was sequenced was peripheral blood.

In nucleotides, the CDR3 is TGTGCCAGCAGCTACAGGTTTGACTCTGGAAACACCATATATTTT. It yields the protein CASSYRFDSGNTIYF. This sequence joins TRBV11-2 and TRBJ1-3; the D gene is possibly TRBD1 (5 bases). With 4 bases removed from V and 0 bases from J, the gap between germline ends came to 10 bases. From germline, CDR1 is SGHAT and CDR2 FQNNGV. CDR3 length: 15 residues.